The rows below give T cell receptor beta chains drawn from one sample of a study of cytomegalovirus exposure and HLA in healthy donors. The repertoire was sequenced with immunoSEQ multiplex PCR; TCRdb's copy has only in-frame clones and lacks some. The sample includes about 160,000 clones, 75% to 85% of them seen just once. The sample consisted of PBMCs. These receptors all stem from a woman between 45 and 65 years old in good health and CMV-seronegative. The CDR3 runs from the conserved cysteine through the conserved F or W. D genes are given only for firm matches. Where a row states a size, it is once, few, many or the class of an expanded clone; other rows omit it.

d_call	v_call	clone_size	j_call	cdr3_length	cdr3_aa	cdr3_nt
TRBD1	TRBV13	.	TRBJ2-1	16	CASSQGRTGDWNEQFF	TGTGCCAGCAGCCAAGGCAGGACAGGGGATTGGAATGAGCAGTTCTTC
.	TRBV29-1	once	TRBJ2-5	15	CSVELNQQTKETQYF	TGCAGCGTTGAATTGAACCAGCAGACTAAAGAGACCCAGTACTTC
.	TRBV10-3	.	TRBJ2-1	14	CAIRSSSSGDEQFF	TGTGCCATCAGAAGTAGCTCCTCCGGGGATGAGCAGTTCTTC
TRBD1	TRBV5-1	.	TRBJ2-5	15	CASSFSTGFQETQYF	TGCGCCAGCAGCTTCTCGACAGGGTTTCAAGAGACCCAGTACTTC
TRBD2	TRBV7-2	.	TRBJ2-3	16	CASSLVAGAGGDTQYF	TGTGCCAGCAGCTTAGTAGCGGGGGCGGGGGGAGATACGCAGTATTTT
TRBD1	TRBV25-1	.	TRBJ2-7	13	CASSRDRGHEQYF	TGTGCCAGCAGCCGGGACAGGGGACACGAGCAGTACTTC
TRBD1	TRBV6-1	.	TRBJ1-5	17	CASSGRDRANSNQPQHF	TGTGCCAGCAGTGGCCGGGACAGAGCCAATAGCAATCAGCCCCAGCATTTT
.	TRBV5-1	.	TRBJ2-7	14	CASSNRDMGYEQYF	TGCGCCAGCAGCAACCGGGACATGGGCTACGAGCAGTACTTC
TRBD1	TRBV5-8	.	TRBJ2-7	15	CASSRGQGFPYEQYF	TGTGCCAGCAGCCGGGGACAGGGGTTTCCCTACGAGCAGTACTTC
TRBD2	TRBV5-1	.	TRBJ2-3	16	CASSPALAGGGDTQYF	TGCGCCAGCAGCCCCGCCCTAGCGGGAGGGGGAGATACGCAGTATTTT
.	TRBV19	.	TRBJ2-6	17	CASSIGQVVSGANVLTF	TGTGCCAGTAGTATAGGACAGGTCGTCTCTGGGGCCAACGTCCTGACTTTC
.	TRBV7-8	.	TRBJ2-7	16	CASSLVRGTSRLEQYF	TGTGCCAGCAGCTTAGTTCGGGGGACTTCCAGACTCGAGCAGTACTTC
.	TRBV4-3	.	TRBJ2-1	13	CASSRSGGGEQFF	TGCGCCAGCAGCCGGAGCGGAGGGGGCGAGCAGTTCTTC
.	TRBV7-6	.	TRBJ1-3	16	CASSSRSRRGGNTIYF	TGTGCCAGCAGCTCAAGATCCCGCAGGGGTGGAAACACCATATATTTT
TRBD1	TRBV10-3	.	TRBJ2-2	15	CAISTGGSYGGELFF	TGTGCCATCAGCACAGGGGGCTCGTACGGCGGGGAGCTGTTTTTT
TRBD1	TRBV10-3	.	TRBJ1-5	13	CAIKGTGNQPQHF	TGTGCCATCAAAGGGACAGGCAATCAGCCCCAGCATTTT
.	TRBV7-2	.	TRBJ2-2	15	CASSLRVSNTGELFF	TGTGCCAGCAGCCTCAGGGTTTCGAACACCGGGGAGCTGTTTTTT
.	TRBV2	.	TRBJ1-1	15	CASSDEAGGNTEAFF	TGTGCCAGCAGTGACGAAGCGGGGGGGAACACTGAAGCTTTCTTT
TRBD2	TRBV28	once	TRBJ2-7	17	CASSLAGGPRPNYEQYF	TGTGCCAGCAGCCTAGCGGGAGGGCCCCGTCCTAACTACGAGCAGTACTTC
.	TRBV14	few	TRBJ1-1	13	CASSVTENTEAFF	TGTGCCAGCAGTGTCACAGAGAACACTGAAGCTTTCTTT
TRBD1	TRBV28	.	TRBJ1-2	15	CASSSPVTGGYGYTF	TGTGCCAGCAGTTCCCCCGTAACAGGGGGATATGGCTACACCTTC
.	TRBV7-2	.	TRBJ1-4	14	CASSFTGNAEKLFF	TGTGCCAGCAGCTTCACAGGGAACGCAGAAAAACTGTTTTTT
TRBD1	TRBV15	.	TRBJ1-2	17	CATSRKPGQGAIGGYTF	TGTGCCACCAGCAGAAAACCGGGACAGGGGGCAATTGGTGGCTACACCTTC
TRBD1	TRBV5-5	.	TRBJ1-1	14	CASSLATGLTEAFF	TGTGCCAGCAGCTTGGCGACAGGGCTCACTGAAGCTTTCTTT
.	TRBV6-1	.	TRBJ2-2	14	CASTKRTMSGELFF	TGTGCCAGCACTAAAAGGACTATGTCCGGGGAGCTGTTTTTT
.	TRBV28	.	TRBJ1-2	14	CASSIGGPLYGYTF	TGTGCCAGCAGTATAGGGGGACCCCTCTATGGCTACACCTTC
.	TRBV6-4	.	TRBJ2-3	11	CASSTQDTQYF	TGTGCCAGCAGTACACAGGATACGCAGTATTTT
.	TRBV6-1	.	TRBJ2-7	14	CASSSGGFSYEQYF	TGTGCCAGCAGTAGTGGCGGGTTCTCCTACGAGCAGTACTTC
TRBD1	TRBV6-5	.	TRBJ1-1	13	CASSSGTGGEAFF	TGTGCCAGCAGTTCCGGGACAGGGGGCGAAGCTTTCTTT
TRBD1	TRBV10-3	.	TRBJ1-6	14	CAISEGTDNSPLHF	TGTGCCATCAGTGAAGGGACAGATAATTCACCCCTCCACTTT
TRBD2	TRBV9	.	TRBJ2-2	14	CASGRGGQGGELFF	TGTGCCAGCGGACGGGGGGGCCAGGGCGGGGAGCTGTTTTTT
.	TRBV9	.	TRBJ1-2	15	CASSVGQSSNYGYTF	TGTGCCAGCAGCGTAGGGCAGTCCTCTAACTATGGCTACACCTTC
TRBD1	TRBV10-3	.	TRBJ1-5	17	CAISEGQGPNSNQPQHF	TGTGCCATCAGTGAGGGACAGGGGCCGAATAGCAATCAGCCCCAGCATTTT
.	TRBV30	few	TRBJ1-5	13	CAWSVGEGQPQHF	TGTGCCTGGAGTGTAGGGGAAGGTCAGCCCCAGCATTTT
TRBD1	TRBV5-1	.	TRBJ2-1	16	CASSPLGQGVVHEQFF	TGCGCCAGCAGCCCCCTGGGACAGGGGGTTGTGCATGAGCAGTTCTTC
TRBD2	TRBV19	.	TRBJ2-3	15	CASSLMRGSTDTQYF	TGTGCCAGTAGTCTTATGCGGGGGAGCACAGATACGCAGTATTTT
TRBD1	TRBV19	.	TRBJ1-1	13	CAPILTGGTEAFF	TGTGCCCCAATTCTAACAGGGGGCACTGAAGCTTTCTTT
.	TRBV7-9	.	TRBJ1-3	16	CASSLARQSSGNTIYF	TGTGCCAGCAGCTTAGCGAGACAGTCCTCTGGAAACACCATATATTTT
TRBD2	TRBV27	.	TRBJ2-1	14	CASARLGLAHEQFF	TGTGCCAGCGCCAGGTTAGGACTAGCCCATGAGCAGTTCTTC
TRBD1	TRBV28	.	TRBJ2-7	16	CASNPTGTGVSYEQYF	TGTGCCAGCAACCCTACCGGGACAGGGGTCTCCTACGAGCAGTACTTC
TRBD1	TRBV4-2	.	TRBJ2-3	15	CASSQGIGGPDTQYF	TGTGCCAGCAGCCAAGGAATAGGGGGCCCAGATACGCAGTATTTT
TRBD1	TRBV4-1	.	TRBJ1-2	15	CASSFRTGRTYGYTF	TGCGCCAGCAGCTTTCGGACAGGGAGGACCTATGGCTACACCTTC
TRBD1	TRBV9	few	TRBJ2-2	15	CASSFKGASAGELFF	TGTGCCAGCAGCTTCAAGGGGGCTTCGGCCGGGGAGCTGTTTTTT
TRBD1	TRBV7-9	once	TRBJ2-5	16	CASSLSKAGGKETQYF	TGTGCCAGCAGCCTTTCCAAGGCAGGGGGCAAAGAGACCCAGTACTTC
TRBD2	TRBV27	.	TRBJ2-2	14	CASRTSGSPGELFF	TGTGCCTCACGGACTAGCGGGTCCCCCGGGGAGCTGTTTTTT
TRBD1	TRBV7-2	few	TRBJ2-3	14	CASNNRGWGDTQYF	TGTGCCAGCAATAACAGGGGCTGGGGAGATACGCAGTATTTT
TRBD1	TRBV9	.	TRBJ2-2	18	CASSRGYGGQGVSGELFF	TGTGCCAGCAGCCGCGGGTATGGGGGACAGGGAGTTAGCGGGGAGCTGTTTTTT
.	TRBV6-5	.	TRBJ2-2	15	CASSPNRDFAGELFF	TGTGCCAGCAGTCCAAACCGGGACTTCGCCGGGGAGCTGTTTTTT
.	TRBV5-1	.	TRBJ2-3	15	CASSLDGTSTDTQYF	TGCGCCAGCAGCTTGGATGGGACTAGCACAGATACGCAGTATTTT
.	TRBV19	once	TRBJ2-3	14	CASADLSLADTQYF	TGTGCCAGTGCGGACTTAAGCCTGGCAGATACGCAGTATTTT
.	TRBV5-6	.	TRBJ2-1	13	CASSFGLSNEQFF	TGTGCCAGCAGCTTCGGACTATCCAATGAGCAGTTCTTC
.	TRBV2	.	TRBJ1-4	12	CATQRANEKLFF	TGTGCCACACAGAGGGCGAATGAAAAACTGTTTTTT